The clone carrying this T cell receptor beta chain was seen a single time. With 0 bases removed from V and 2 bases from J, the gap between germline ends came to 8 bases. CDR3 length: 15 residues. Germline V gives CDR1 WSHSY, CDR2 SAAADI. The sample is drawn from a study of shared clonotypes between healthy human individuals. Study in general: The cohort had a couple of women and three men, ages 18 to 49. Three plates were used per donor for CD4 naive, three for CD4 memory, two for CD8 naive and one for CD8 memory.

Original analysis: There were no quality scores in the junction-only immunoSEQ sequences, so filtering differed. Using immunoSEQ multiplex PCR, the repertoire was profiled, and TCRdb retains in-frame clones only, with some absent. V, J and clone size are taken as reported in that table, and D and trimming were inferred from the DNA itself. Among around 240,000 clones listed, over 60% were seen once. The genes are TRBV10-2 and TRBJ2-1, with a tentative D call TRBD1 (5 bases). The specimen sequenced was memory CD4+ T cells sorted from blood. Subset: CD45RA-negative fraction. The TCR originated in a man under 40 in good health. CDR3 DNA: TGCGCCAGCAGTGAGTCGCTAGGGGCCTACAATGAGCAGTTCTTC. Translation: CASSESLGAYNEQFF.